The T cell receptor (beta chain) under discussion was sequenced for a study of CD8+CD57+ T cells in acquired aplastic anemia. General observations from the study: The study identified around 28 CD8+ CDR3 sequences shared by patients and controls.

For this clonotype: No antigen is known for it.

For sequencing, patients were chosen who had shown expansion of CD8+CD57+ cells by flow cytometry. Every patient had severe acquired aplastic anemia. Untreated patients provided the blood samples, with no therapy given before sampling. Genomic DNA, the template, was used for profiling of the TCR beta VDJ and CDR3. MiXCR, run by TCRdb on the reads, gives a single entry per CDR3 protein. Among 150,000 to 200,000 distinct CDR3 sequences, roughly 50% were seen once, and the ten largest hold about 1.8%. Source material: sorted CD4+, CD8+, or CD8+CD57+ T cells (not recorded which) from PBMCs. The TCR was taken from a human donor with aplastic anemia.

The CDR3 bases are TGTGCCACCAGCGAGTATGGGGCCTACAATGAGCAGTTCTTC. Amino acids: CATSEYGAYNEQFF. The chain carries TRBV15 and TRBJ2-1; no reliable D call. This CDR3 comprises 14 residues. Germline V gene lookup returns CDR1 LNHNV and CDR2 YYDKDF (reference sequence). V dropped 5 bases and J dropped 2 bases, with 10 bases sitting between them.